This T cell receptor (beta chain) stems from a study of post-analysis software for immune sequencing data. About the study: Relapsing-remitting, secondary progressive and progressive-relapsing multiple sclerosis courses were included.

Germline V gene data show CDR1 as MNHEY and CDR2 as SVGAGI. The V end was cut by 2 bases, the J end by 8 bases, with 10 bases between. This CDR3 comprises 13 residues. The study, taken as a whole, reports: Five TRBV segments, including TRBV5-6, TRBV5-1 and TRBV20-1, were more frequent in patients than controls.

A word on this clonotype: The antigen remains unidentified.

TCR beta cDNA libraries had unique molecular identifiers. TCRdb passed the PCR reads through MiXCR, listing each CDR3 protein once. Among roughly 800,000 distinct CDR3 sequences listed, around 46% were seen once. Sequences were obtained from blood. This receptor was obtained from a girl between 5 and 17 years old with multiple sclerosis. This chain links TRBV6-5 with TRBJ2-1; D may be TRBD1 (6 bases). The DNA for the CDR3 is TGTGCCAGCAGTTACCTACAGGGTTATGAGCAGTTCTTC. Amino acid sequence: CASSYLQGYEQFF.